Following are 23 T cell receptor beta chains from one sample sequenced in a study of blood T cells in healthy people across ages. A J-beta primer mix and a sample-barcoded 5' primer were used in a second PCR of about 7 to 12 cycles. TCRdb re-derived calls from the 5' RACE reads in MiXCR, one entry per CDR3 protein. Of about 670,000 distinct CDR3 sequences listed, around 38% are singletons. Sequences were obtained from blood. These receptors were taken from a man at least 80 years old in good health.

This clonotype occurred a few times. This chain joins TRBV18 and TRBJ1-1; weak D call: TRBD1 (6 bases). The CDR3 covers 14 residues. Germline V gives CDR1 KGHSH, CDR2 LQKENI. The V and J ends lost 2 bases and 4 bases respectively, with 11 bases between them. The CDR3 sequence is CASSPVKQGTEAFF. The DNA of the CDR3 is TGTGCCAGCTCACCAGTTAAACAGGGCACTGAAGCTTTCTTT.

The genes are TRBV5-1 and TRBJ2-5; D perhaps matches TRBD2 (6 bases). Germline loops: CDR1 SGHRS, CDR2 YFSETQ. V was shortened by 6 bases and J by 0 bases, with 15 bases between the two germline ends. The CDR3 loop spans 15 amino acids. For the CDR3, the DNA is TGCGCCAGCACCCGCGGGGCCCGGTACCAAGAGACCCAGTACTTC. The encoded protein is CASTRGARYQETQYF.

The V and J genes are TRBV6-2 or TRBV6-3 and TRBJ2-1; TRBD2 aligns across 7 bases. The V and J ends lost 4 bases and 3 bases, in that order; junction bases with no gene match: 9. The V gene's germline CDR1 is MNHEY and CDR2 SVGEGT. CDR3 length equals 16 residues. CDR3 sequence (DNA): TGTGCCAGCAGTTCTCGTTCGCGGGGGTTCTACAATGAGCAGTTCTTC. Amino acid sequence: CASSSRSRGFYNEQFF.

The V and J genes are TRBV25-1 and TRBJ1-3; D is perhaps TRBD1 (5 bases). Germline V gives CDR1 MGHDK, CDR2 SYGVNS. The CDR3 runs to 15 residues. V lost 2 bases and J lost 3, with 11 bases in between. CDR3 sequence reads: CASSESQGLGNTIYF. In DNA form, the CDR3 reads TGTGCCAGCAGTGAAAGTCAGGGACTTGGAAACACCATATATTTT. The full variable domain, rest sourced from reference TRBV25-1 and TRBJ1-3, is EADIYQTPRYLVIGTGKKITLECSQTMGHDKMYWYQQDPGMELHLIHYSYGVNSTEKGDLSSESTVSRIRTEHFPLTLESARPSHTSQYLCASSESQGLGNTIYFGEGSWLTVV.

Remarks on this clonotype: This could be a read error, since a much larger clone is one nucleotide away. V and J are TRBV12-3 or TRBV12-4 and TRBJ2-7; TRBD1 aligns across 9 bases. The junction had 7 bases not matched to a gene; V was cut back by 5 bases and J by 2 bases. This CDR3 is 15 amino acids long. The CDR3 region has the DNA TGTGCCAGCAGTCTCGAGACAGGGGGTCCCTACGAGCAGTACTTC. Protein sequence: CASSLETGGPYEQYF.

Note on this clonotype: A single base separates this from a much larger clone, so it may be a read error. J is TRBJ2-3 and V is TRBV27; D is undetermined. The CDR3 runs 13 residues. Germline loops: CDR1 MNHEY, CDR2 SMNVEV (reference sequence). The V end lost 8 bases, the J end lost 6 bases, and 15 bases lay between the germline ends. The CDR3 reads CASLTQRMDTQYF. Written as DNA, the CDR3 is TGTGCCAGCCTTACACAGAGAATGGATACGCAGTATTTT.

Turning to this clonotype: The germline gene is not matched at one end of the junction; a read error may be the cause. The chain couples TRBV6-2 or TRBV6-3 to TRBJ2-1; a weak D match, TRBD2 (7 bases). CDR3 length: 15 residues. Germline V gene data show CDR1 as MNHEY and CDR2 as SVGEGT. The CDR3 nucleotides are TGTGCCAACAGTTACGCGAGGGGGGGGAAGGGCGAGCAGTTCTTC. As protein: CANSYARGGKGEQFF.

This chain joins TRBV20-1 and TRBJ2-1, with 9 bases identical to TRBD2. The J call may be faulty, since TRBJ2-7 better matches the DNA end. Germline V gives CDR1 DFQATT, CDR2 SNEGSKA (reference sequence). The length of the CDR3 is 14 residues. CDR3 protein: CSANLAGSYNEQYF. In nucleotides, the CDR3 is TGCAGTGCTAATCTAGCGGGATCCTACAATGAGCAGTACTTC.

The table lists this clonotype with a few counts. CDR3 residues: CASITGQGANYGYTF. The CDR3 nucleotides are TGTGCCAGTATCACCGGACAGGGGGCTAACTATGGCTACACCTTC. This rearrangement joins TRBV19 to TRBJ1-2, with 10 bases identical to TRBD1. The CDR3 loop spans 15 amino acids. CDR1 LNHDA and CDR2 SQIVND come from the germline V gene (reference sequence). Trimming took 7 bases from V and 0 from J; bases not matched to a gene: 5.

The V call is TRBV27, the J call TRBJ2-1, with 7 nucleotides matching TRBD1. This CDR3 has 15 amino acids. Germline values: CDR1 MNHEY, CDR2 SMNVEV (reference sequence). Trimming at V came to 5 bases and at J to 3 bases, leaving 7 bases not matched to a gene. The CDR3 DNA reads TGTGCCAGCAGTCCGCGGACAGGTTACTACAATGAGCAGTTCTTC. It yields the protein CASSPRTGYYNEQFF.

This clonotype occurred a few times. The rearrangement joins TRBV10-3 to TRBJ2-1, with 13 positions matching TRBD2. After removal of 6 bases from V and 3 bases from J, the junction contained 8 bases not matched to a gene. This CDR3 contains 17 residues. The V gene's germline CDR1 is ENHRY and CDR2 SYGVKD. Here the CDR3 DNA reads TGTGCCATCAGCGGTGGGACTAGCGGGATCCACTACAATGAGCAGTTCTTC. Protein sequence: CAISGGTSGIHYNEQFF.

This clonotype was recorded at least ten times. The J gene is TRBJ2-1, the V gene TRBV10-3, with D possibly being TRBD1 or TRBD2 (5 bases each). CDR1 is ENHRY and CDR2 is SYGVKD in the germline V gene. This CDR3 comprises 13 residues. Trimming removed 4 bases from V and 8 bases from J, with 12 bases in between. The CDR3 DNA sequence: TGTGCCATCAGTGGGGGGTTAGGGGATGAGCAGTTCTTC. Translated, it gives CAISGGLGDEQFF.

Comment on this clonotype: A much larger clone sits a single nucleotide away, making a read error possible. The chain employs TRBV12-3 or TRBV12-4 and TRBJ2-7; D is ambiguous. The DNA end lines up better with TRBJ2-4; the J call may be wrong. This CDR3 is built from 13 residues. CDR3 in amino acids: CASSYSIGNIQYF. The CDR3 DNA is TGTGCCAGCAGTTACTCGATCGGGAACATTCAGTACTTC.

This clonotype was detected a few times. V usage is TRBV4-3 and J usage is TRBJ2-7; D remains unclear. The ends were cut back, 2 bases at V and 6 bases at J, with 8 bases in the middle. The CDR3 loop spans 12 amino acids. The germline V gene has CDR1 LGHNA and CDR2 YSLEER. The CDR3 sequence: CASSQLRREQYF. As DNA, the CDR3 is TGCGCCAGCAGCCAACTGCGGCGCGAGCAGTACTTC.

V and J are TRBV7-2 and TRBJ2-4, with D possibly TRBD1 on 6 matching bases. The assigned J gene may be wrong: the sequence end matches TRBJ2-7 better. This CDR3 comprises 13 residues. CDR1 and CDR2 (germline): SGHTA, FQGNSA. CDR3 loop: CASSLYRVYEQYF. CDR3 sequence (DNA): TGTGCCAGCAGCTTATACAGGGTCTACGAGCAGTACTTC.

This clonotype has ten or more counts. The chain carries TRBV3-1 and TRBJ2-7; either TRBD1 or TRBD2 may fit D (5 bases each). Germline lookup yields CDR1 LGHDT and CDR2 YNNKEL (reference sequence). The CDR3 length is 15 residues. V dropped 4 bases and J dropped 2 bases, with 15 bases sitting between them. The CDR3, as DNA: TGTGCCAGCAGCCGAGAAGAACGGGGCCCCTACGAGCAGTACTTC. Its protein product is CASSREERGPYEQYF.

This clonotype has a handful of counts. CDR3 coding DNA: TGTGCCAGCAGCTTAGCAGCTGGGGCGGGAGCGTACAATGAGCAGTTCTTC. Translated, it gives CASSLAAGAGAYNEQFF. V and J are TRBV7-2 and TRBJ2-1; TRBD2 matches at 7 bases. V lost 0 bases to trimming and J lost 4 bases; unmatched junction nucleotides: 9. Germline values: CDR1 SGHTA, CDR2 FQGNSA. CDR3 size: 17 residues.

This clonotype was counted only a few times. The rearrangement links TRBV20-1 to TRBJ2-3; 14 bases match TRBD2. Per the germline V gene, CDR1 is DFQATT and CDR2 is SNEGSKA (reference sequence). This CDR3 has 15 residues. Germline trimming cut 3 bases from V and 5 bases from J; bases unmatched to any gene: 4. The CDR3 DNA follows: TGCAGTGCTAGGGGACTAGCGGGAGAGGGAGATACGCAGTATTTT. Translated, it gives CSARGLAGEGDTQYF.

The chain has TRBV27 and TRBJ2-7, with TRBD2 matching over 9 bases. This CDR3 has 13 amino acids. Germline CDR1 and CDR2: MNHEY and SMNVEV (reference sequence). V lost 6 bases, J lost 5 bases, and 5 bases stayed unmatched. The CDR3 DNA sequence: TGTGCCAGCAGCCAGCGGGAGGCCAACGAGCAGTACTTC. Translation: CASSQREANEQYF.

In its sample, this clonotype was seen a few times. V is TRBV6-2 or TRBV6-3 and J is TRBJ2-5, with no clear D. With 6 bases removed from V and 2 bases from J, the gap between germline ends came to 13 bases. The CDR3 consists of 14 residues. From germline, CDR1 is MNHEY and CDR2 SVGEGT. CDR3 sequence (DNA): TGTGCCAGCAGGTCCGAGTTGTTACAAGAGACCCAGTACTTC. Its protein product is CASRSELLQETQYF.

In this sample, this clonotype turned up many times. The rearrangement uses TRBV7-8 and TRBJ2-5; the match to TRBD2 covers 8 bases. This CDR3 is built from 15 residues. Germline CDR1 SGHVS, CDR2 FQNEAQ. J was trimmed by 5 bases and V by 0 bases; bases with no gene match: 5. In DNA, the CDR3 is TGTGCCAGCAGCTTAGCGCAAAGCGGGGGCGAGACCCAGTACTTC. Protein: CASSLAQSGGETQYF.

The DNA for the CDR3 is TGTGCCAGCAGGGGGACAGGGTTCAACTATGGCTACACCTTC. It translates to CASRGTGFNYGYTF. The genes are TRBV28 and TRBJ1-2, with TRBD1 matching 9 bases. The J segment lost 2 bases and the V segment lost 6 bases, leaving 4 bases of the junction unmatched. The CDR3 consists of 14 residues. In germline, CDR1 is MDHEN, CDR2 SYDVKM.

CDR3 in amino acids: CASSLLELSYEQYF. The CDR3 nucleotides read TGTGCCAGCAGCTTGCTAGAACTCTCCTACGAGCAGTACTTC. The rearrangement uses TRBV7-2 and TRBJ2-7, with no clear D. The CDR3 contains 14 residues. CDR1 is SGHTA, CDR2 FQGNSA, per germline. The ends were cut back, 3 bases at V and 0 bases at J, with 9 bases in the middle.